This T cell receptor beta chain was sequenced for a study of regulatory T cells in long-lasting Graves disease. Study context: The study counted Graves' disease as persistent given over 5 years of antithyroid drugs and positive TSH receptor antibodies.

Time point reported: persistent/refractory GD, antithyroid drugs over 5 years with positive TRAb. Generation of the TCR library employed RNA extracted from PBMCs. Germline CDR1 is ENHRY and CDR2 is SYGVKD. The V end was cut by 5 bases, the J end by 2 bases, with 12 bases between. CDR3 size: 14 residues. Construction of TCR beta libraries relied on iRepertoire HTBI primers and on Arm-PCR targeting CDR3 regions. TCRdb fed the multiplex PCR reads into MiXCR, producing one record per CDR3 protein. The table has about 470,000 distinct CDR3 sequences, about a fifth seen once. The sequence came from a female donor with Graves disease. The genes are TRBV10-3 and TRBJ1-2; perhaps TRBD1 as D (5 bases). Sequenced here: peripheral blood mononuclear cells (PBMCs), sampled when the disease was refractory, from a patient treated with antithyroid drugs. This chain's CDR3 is CAISRDPWNYGYTF. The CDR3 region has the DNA TGTGCCATCAGTCGGGACCCCTGGAACTATGGCTACACCTTC.